These 25 T cell receptor beta chains were all obtained from the same sample, sequenced in a study of shared clonotypes between healthy human individuals. The assay was immunoSEQ multiplex PCR, and TCRdb's table has in-frame clones only and misses some. The sample contains 400,000 to 500,000 clones, roughly four fifths of which appear only once. The sequencing input was PBMCs. The receptors stem from a woman aged 40 to 55 in good health. Some clones in this sample may be carry-over from other donors' samples.

This clone showed up many times. J is TRBJ1-5 and V is TRBV28; D unresolved. CDR1 is MDHEN and CDR2 is SYDVKM in the germline V gene. V was trimmed by 2 bases and J by 6 bases, leaving 8 bases between them. The CDR3 loop spans 13 amino acids. CDR3 region: CASSLGPGQPQHF. In DNA, the CDR3 is TGTGCCAGCAGTTTAGGTCCGGGTCAGCCCCAGCATTTT.

The chain uses TRBV29-1 and TRBJ2-7, with 10 bases identical to TRBD1. The CDR3 runs 13 residues. Per germline, CDR1 SQVTM and CDR2 ANQGSEA. V was pared by 8 bases and J by 9 bases, with 13 bases of the junction left unmatched. CDR3 sequence reads: CSPTGQGPSRQYF. CDR3 nucleotides: TGCAGCCCAACGGGACAGGGGCCTTCGAGGCAGTACTTC.

This clone was detected a few times. The sample contains more than one DNA sequence encoding this CDR3. V usage is TRBV29-1 and J usage is TRBJ2-2; 7 nucleotides align to TRBD1. The V segment lost 5 bases and the J segment 7 bases; nucleotides outside the gene matches: 7. The CDR3 runs to 13 residues. Germline loops: CDR1 SQVTM, CDR2 ANQGSEA. CDR3 DNA sequence: TGCAGCGTTATCGAGGGGGCGCGCGGGGAGCTGTTTTTT. It codes for CSVIEGARGELFF.

On this clone itself: This may be a read error, as it is one base from a much larger clone. The chain links TRBV6-4 to TRBJ2-1; D is possibly TRBD1 (6 bases). Per germline, CDR1 MRHNA and CDR2 SNTAGT. There are 13 residues in the CDR3. The CDR3 is CASGDSGVNEQFF. In DNA form, the CDR3 reads TGTGCCAGCGGTGACTCAGGGGTCAATGAGCAGTTCTTC.

The chain joins TRBV9 to TRBJ2-7, with 8 bases identical to TRBD1. Germline lookup yields CDR1 SGDLS and CDR2 YYNGEE. J gave up 2 bases and V 5 bases, and 9 bases lay outside the gene matches. This CDR3 is built from 15 residues. Here the CDR3 reads CASSPTGTGPYEQYF. The CDR3 region has the DNA TGTGCCAGCAGTCCTACCGGGACAGGTCCCTACGAGCAGTACTTC.

This clone was seen repeatedly, ten times or more. A junction boundary mismatches the germline segment, possibly from a read error. The same CDR3 is also encoded by other DNA sequences in this sample. The chain couples TRBV29-1 to TRBJ1-2, with D unclear. The V gene's germline CDR1 is SQVTM and CDR2 ANQGSEA. The CDR3 is 13 residues long. The CDR3 loop reads CSAYRQTNYGYTF. The CDR3 region has the DNA TGTAGCGCATACAGACAAACTAACTATGGCTACACCTTC.

The chain links TRBV29-1 to TRBJ2-3; D is ambiguous. The germline gives CDR1 SQVTM, CDR2 ANQGSEA. The V end lost 4 bases, the J end lost 4 bases, and 6 bases lay between the germline ends. The CDR3 length is 11 residues. The CDR3 reads CSVATSDTQYF. CDR3 DNA sequence: TGCAGCGTTGCGACCTCAGATACGCAGTATTTT.

The J gene is TRBJ1-4, the V gene TRBV11-1; no reliable D call. Germline CDR1 and CDR2: SGHAT and FQDESV (reference sequence). Trimming removed 5 bases from V and 6 bases from J, with 10 bases in between. This CDR3 has 13 residues. This CDR3 reads CASSQSAYEKLFF. The CDR3 DNA reads as TGTGCCAGCAGCCAGTCAGCGTATGAAAAACTGTTTTTT.

This clone was detected ten times or more. The V call is TRBV11-3, the J call TRBJ2-7; TRBD1 aligns across 12 bases. The ends lost 5 bases at V and 6 bases at J; junction bases unmatched: 5. The CDR3 loop spans 14 amino acids. The germline CDR1 and CDR2 sequences are SGHNT and YENEEA. In DNA form, the CDR3 reads TGTGCCAGCAGCCCCGGGACAGGGGGCGGCGAGCAGTACTTC. Residues: CASSPGTGGGEQYF.

V usage is TRBV18 and J usage is TRBJ2-2; TRBD1 might be the D (5 bases). The V and J ends lost 0 bases and 0 bases respectively, with 5 bases between them. There are 15 residues in the CDR3. The germline V gene encodes CDR1 KGHSH and CDR2 LQKENI. The CDR3 reads CASSPPGANTGELFF. CDR3 sequence (DNA): TGTGCCAGCTCACCACCAGGGGCGAACACCGGGGAGCTGTTTTTT.

CDR3 in amino acids: CASSFALAYEQYF. Written as DNA, the CDR3 is TGTGCCAGCAGTTTCGCACTAGCCTACGAGCAGTACTTC. This chain links TRBV28 with TRBJ2-7; tentatively, D is TRBD2 (5 bases). Germline-derived CDR1 and CDR2 are MDHEN and SYDVKM. V lost 3 bases and J 2 bases, leaving 8 bases between the germline ends. This CDR3 is 13 amino acids long.

The V gene is TRBV18, the J gene TRBJ2-7, with TRBD2 as a possible D gene (6 bases). The CDR3 totals 16 residues. With 3 bases removed from V and 0 bases from J, the gap between germline ends came to 15 bases. In germline, CDR1 is KGHSH, CDR2 LQKENI. This CDR3 is CASSPYLALSSYEQYF. The CDR3 DNA is TGTGCCAGCTCACCCTATCTAGCGCTCAGCTCCTACGAGCAGTACTTC.

The chain recombines TRBV7-3 with TRBJ1-2; 10 nucleotides align to TRBD1. The CDR3 contains 16 residues. Germline CDR1 is SGHTA and CDR2 is FQGTGA. V trimming: 5 bases; J trimming: 8 bases; junction bases outside the gene matches: 14. The CDR3 loop reads CASSKEGGTGAGGYTF. Here the CDR3 DNA reads TGTGCCAGCAGCAAAGAGGGAGGGACAGGGGCGGGCGGCTACACCTTC.

The J gene is TRBJ2-5, the V gene TRBV5-1, with 8 bases fitting TRBD1. The CDR3 length is 14 residues. The germline V gene encodes CDR1 SGHRS and CDR2 YFSETQ. Trimming cost V 4 bases and J 1 base; bases outside gene matches: 3. This CDR3 reads CASSGQGGQETQYF. CDR3 in DNA: TGCGCCAGCAGCGGACAGGGAGGCCAAGAGACCCAGTACTTC. Full variable domain (remainder filled in from reference TRBV5-1 and TRBJ2-5): KAGVTQTPRYLIKTRGQQVTLSCSPISGHRSVSWYQQTPGQGLQFLFEYFSETQRNKGNFPGRFSGRQFSNSRSEMNVSTLELGDSALYLCASSGQGGQETQYFGPGTRLLVL.

The CDR3 nucleotides read TGTGCCTGGAGTCAACGGTCGGAGACCCAGTACTTC. Protein: CAWSQRSETQYF. This chain joins TRBV30 and TRBJ2-5, with D unresolved. CDR1 is GTSNPN, CDR2 SVGIG, per germline (reference sequence). V was cut by 2 bases and J by 5 bases, with 9 bases left in between. The CDR3 loop spans 12 amino acids.

Turning to this clone: The sample contains more than one DNA sequence encoding this CDR3. The chain uses TRBV9 and TRBJ2-3; D is unclear. Trimming took off 1 base at V and 1 base at J, with 4 bases between the two ends. The CDR3 runs 13 residues. From germline, CDR1 is SGDLS and CDR2 YYNGEE. The CDR3 sequence is CASSVSGTDTQYF. In DNA form, the CDR3 reads TGTGCCAGCAGCGTAAGTGGCACAGATACGCAGTATTTT.

This clone was picked up a small number of times. This chain joins TRBV18 and TRBJ2-7, with D tentatively TRBD1 (5 bases). CDR1 is KGHSH and CDR2 is LQKENI in the germline V gene. V gave up 5 bases and J gave up 5 bases, with 10 bases separating them. This CDR3 spans 12 amino acids. The CDR3 sequence is CASSALGDEQYF. Here the CDR3 DNA reads TGTGCCAGCTCAGCCCTAGGGGACGAGCAGTACTTC.

The J gene is TRBJ2-5, the V gene TRBV28; no reliable D call. Germline CDR1 reads MDHEN; CDR2 reads SYDVKM. The V end lost 5 bases, the J end lost 2 bases, and 18 bases lay between the germline ends. The CDR3 is made up of 16 amino acids. The CDR3 sequence is CASSLPPLGWQETQYF. The CDR3 nucleotides read TGTGCCAGCAGTCTCCCTCCCCTGGGGTGGCAAGAGACCCAGTACTTC.

V gene TRBV7-2 combines with J gene TRBJ2-3, with D perhaps matching TRBD2 (6 bases). V was shortened by 5 bases and J by 1 base, with 13 bases between the two germline ends. The CDR3 loop spans 15 amino acids. Germline V gene data show CDR1 as SGHTA and CDR2 as FQGNSA. The CDR3 region is CASSPRLDRTDTQYF. CDR3 DNA: TGTGCCAGCAGCCCTCGACTAGACCGCACAGATACGCAGTATTTT.

To note about this clone: A read error may be the cause here, since a much bigger clone is one base away. Other DNA sequences of this sample code for an identical CDR3. The J gene is TRBJ2-7, the V gene TRBV29-1; TRBD1 agrees at 10 bases. Germline lookup yields CDR1 SQVTM and CDR2 ANQGSEA. Unmatched junction bases numbered 8, after V lost 7 bases and J lost 5 bases. The CDR3 length is 13 residues. CDR3 DNA sequence: TGCAGCGGGGGAGACAGGGGGCCCAACGAGCAGTACTTC. As protein: CSGGDRGPNEQYF.

The chain couples TRBV7-6 to TRBJ2-5; possibly TRBD1 for D (6 bases). CDR3 length: 16 amino acids. CDR1 and CDR2 from the germline V gene are SGHVS and FNYEAQ. V was cut by 2 bases and J by 5 bases, with 18 bases left in between. The CDR3 spells CASSLNPAGVWETQYF. The CDR3, as DNA: TGTGCCAGCAGCTTAAATCCCGCAGGGGTGTGGGAGACCCAGTACTTC.

Concerning this clone: Only one base separates this from a far larger clonotype, so it likely reflects a read error. The chain employs TRBV19 and TRBJ2-2, with 7 nucleotides matching TRBD2. The length of the CDR3 is 16 residues. Germline loops: CDR1 LNHDA, CDR2 SQIVND (reference sequence). V gave up 3 bases and J gave up 1 base; unmatched junction bases: 5. CDR3: CASSIGRLLNTGELFF. CDR3 coding DNA: TGTGCCAGTAGTATCGGGAGGCTCCTGAACACCGGGGAGCTGTTTTTT.

Comment on this clone: A clone one base away is much larger, so this may be a read error. The genes are TRBV6-6 and TRBJ2-1, with D possibly TRBD2 on 6 matching bases. CDR1 is MNHNY, CDR2 SVGAGI, per germline (reference sequence). This CDR3 is built from 15 residues. CDR3 protein: CASSYAPGGTNGQFF. The DNA for the CDR3 is TGTGCCAGCAGTTACGCTCCCGGAGGGACCAATGGGCAGTTCTTC.

This rearrangement joins TRBV7-2 to TRBJ2-7, with unresolved D. Germline V gene sequence: CDR1 SGHTA, CDR2 FQGNSA. V lost 1 base and J 2 bases, leaving 6 bases between the germline ends. The CDR3 sequence is 13 residues long. CDR3 coding DNA: TGTGCCAGCAGCTTAGAGATGACCTACGAGCAGTACTTC. This gives the protein CASSLEMTYEQYF.

J is TRBJ2-7 and V is TRBV18, with 9 bases that match TRBD1. This CDR3 comprises 16 residues. The V and J ends lost 1 base and 3 bases, in that order; junction bases with no gene match: 7. CDR1 and CDR2 (germline): KGHSH, LQKENI. Here the CDR3 DNA reads TGTGCCAGCTCACCACGCGAGACAGGGGGTCTCTACGAGCAGTACTTC. It encodes CASSPRETGGLYEQYF. The variable domain in full, with the rest retrieved from reference TRBV18 and TRBJ2-7, is NAGVMQNPRHLVRRRGQEARLRCSPMKGHSHVYWYRQLPEEGLKFMVYLQKENIIDESGMPKERFSAEFPKEGPSILRIQQVVRGDSAAYFCASSPRETGGLYEQYFGPGTRLTVT.